This record looks at one T cell receptor (beta chain) sequence and its context. Some clones are missing from TCRdb's copy, which holds only in-frame ones; the method was immunoSEQ multiplex PCR. The sample lists 200,000 to 300,000 clones; 88% were seen once. Germline lookup yields CDR1 MDHEN and CDR2 SYDVKM. The V end was cut by 5 bases, the J end by 9 bases, with 17 bases between. The CDR3 consists of 15 residues. This specimen belongs to a study of blood T cell repertoires in COVID-19. The receptor's source is a woman aged 40 to 50 who had been exposed to COVID-19. The source material was PBMCs or T cells enriched from blood (not recorded which). The gene calls are TRBV28 and TRBJ1-6; D call uncertain. CDR3 DNA: TGTGCCAGCAGTGCCGAGCTAGGGAGGGCTTCACCCCTCCACTTT. Translated: CASSAELGRASPLHF.